The TCR beta chain under discussion was sequenced for a study of blood T cell repertoires in COVID-19. The table came from immunoSEQ multiplex PCR; TCRdb's copy has only in-frame clones and leaves some out. The sample consists of 45,000 to 60,000 clones, approximately 78% of them appearing once. The source is a human donor with acute or convalescent COVID-19. The donor label of this sample is uncertain. Sequencing input: peripheral blood.

The CDR3 bases are TGTGCCACCAGTTCACGGGGGACTCAGCCCCAGCATTTT. Protein sequence: CATSSRGTQPQHF. This chain connects TRBV24-1 to TRBJ1-5, with D perhaps TRBD1 (5 bases). Looked up from germline, CDR1 is KGHDR and CDR2 is SFDVKD. The CDR3 has 13 amino acids. Trimming shortened V by 6 bases and J by 6 bases, and 11 bases separated the two germline ends.